These 21 T cell receptor beta chains were all obtained from the same sample, sequenced in a study of blood T cell repertoires in COVID-19. The protocol was immunoSEQ multiplex PCR, while the TCRdb copy is restricted to in-frame clones and leaves out a portion. The table lists approximately 70,000 clones, around 89% of them singletons. The sequencing input was peripheral blood. Receptors were obtained from a human donor in a cohort sampled during active COVID-19.

The chain combines TRBV2 with TRBJ2-5; 7 positions agree with TRBD2. Unmatched junction bases numbered 6, after V lost 7 bases and J lost 4 bases. CDR3 length: 13 amino acids. The germline gives CDR1 SNHLY, CDR2 FYNNEI. For the CDR3, the DNA is TGTGCCAGCAACCGACTAGCTGTAGAGACCCAGTACTTC. Its protein product is CASNRLAVETQYF.

The V and J genes are TRBV2 and TRBJ1-5, with D hard to call. Per the germline V gene, CDR1 is SNHLY and CDR2 is FYNNEI. CDR3 length: 13 residues. V lost 7 bases and J lost 5, with 12 bases in between. The CDR3 bases are TGTGCCAGCACGGGTACCCCTGATCAGCCCCAGCATTTT. Translating gives CASTGTPDQPQHF. Variable domain in full (rest from reference TRBV2 and TRBJ1-5): EPEVTQTPSHQVTQMGQEVILRCVPISNHLYFYWYRQILGQKVEFLVSFYNNEISEKSEIFDDQFSVERPDGSNFTLKIRSTKLEDSAMYFCASTGTPDQPQHFGDGTRLSIL.

The chain has TRBV5-4 and TRBJ2-1; 12 bases map to TRBD2. The CDR3 sequence is 18 residues long. Germline V CDR1 and CDR2: SGHNT, YYREEE (reference sequence). Trimming removed 0 bases from V and 6 bases from J; junction bases left unmatched: 10. This CDR3 reads CASSLGSRRTSGTNEQFF. The CDR3, as DNA: TGTGCCAGCAGCTTGGGATCTAGGAGGACTAGCGGGACCAATGAGCAGTTCTTC.

The chain employs TRBV3-1 (or the pseudogene TRBV3-2) and TRBJ1-3, with 7 bases lining up with TRBD1. The trim removed 3 bases at V and 1 base at J, leaving 15 bases unmatched. There are 19 residues in the CDR3. CDR1 and CDR2 (germline): LGHDT, YNNKEL (reference sequence). CDR3 sequence (DNA): TGTGCCAGCAGCCATATAAGTTGGGGGACAGCTTCTTCTGGAAACACCATATATTTT. Its protein product is CASSHISWGTASSGNTIYF.

The chain uses TRBV9 and TRBJ2-1; 10 positions agree with TRBD2. Germline CDR1 is SGDLS and CDR2 is YYNGEE. The V gene end was trimmed by 1 base and the J gene end by 3 bases; junction bases not matched to a gene: 1. CDR3 length equals 15 residues. The CDR3 DNA is TGTGCCAGCAGCGTACTAGCGGGGGTCTACAATGAGCAGTTCTTC. Protein product: CASSVLAGVYNEQFF.

This rearrangement joins TRBV6-2 or TRBV6-3 to TRBJ1-1; weak D call: TRBD1 (6 bases). The germline V and J ends were trimmed by 0 bases and 5 bases, with 7 bases remaining between them. This CDR3 comprises 13 residues. Germline V gene data show CDR1 as MNHEY and CDR2 as SVGEGT. The CDR3 region has the DNA TGTGCCAGCAGTTACTCCGACAGGACTGAAGCTTTCTTT. It encodes CASSYSDRTEAFF.

The chain links TRBV28 to TRBJ1-2; tentative D call: TRBD1 (6 bases). CDR1 and CDR2 (germline): MDHEN, SYDVKM. Trimming shortened V by 3 bases and J by 8 bases, and 22 bases separated the two germline ends. CDR3 size: 16 residues. DNA of the CDR3: TGTGCCAGCAGTTTCCGCGACCCGTTACAGGGCGGGGGCTACACCTTC. Protein sequence: CASSFRDPLQGGGYTF.

This chain joins TRBV18 and TRBJ1-1; D perhaps matches TRBD1 (6 bases). Germline CDR1 reads KGHSH; CDR2 reads LQKENI. The V end lost 3 bases, the J end lost 7 bases, and 12 bases lay between the germline ends. The CDR3 extends over 13 amino acids. DNA for the CDR3: TGTGCCAGCTCACCTCCAGGGGTGGGTGAAGCTTTCTTT. It translates to CASSPPGVGEAFF.

The J gene is TRBJ2-1, the V gene TRBV19; 12 nucleotides align to TRBD2. Germline V gene sequence: CDR1 LNHDA, CDR2 SQIVND (reference sequence). V was pared by 3 bases and J by 2 bases, with 2 bases of the junction left unmatched. This CDR3 spans 16 amino acids. The CDR3 sequence is CASSILAGGPYNEQFF. CDR3 bases: TGTGCCAGTAGTATTCTAGCGGGAGGGCCCTACAATGAGCAGTTCTTC.

The rearrangement links TRBV7-9 to TRBJ2-7; D not certain. CDR1 and CDR2 from the germline V gene are SEHNR and FQNEAQ (reference sequence). The CDR3 is 12 amino acids. The V gene lost 1 base and the J gene lost 5 bases, with 6 bases spanning the gap. DNA of the CDR3: TGTGCCAGCAGCTTAGTAGTAGACGAGCAGTACTTC. Protein sequence: CASSLVVDEQYF.

This chain connects TRBV30 to TRBJ1-5, with D uncertain. Trimming stripped 4 bases from V and 6 bases from J, with 13 bases between. Looked up from germline, CDR1 is GTSNPN and CDR2 is SVGIG (reference sequence). The CDR3 is 13 amino acids. CDR3 residues: CAWTGGPGQPQHF. CDR3 nucleotides: TGTGCCTGGACAGGCGGGCCGGGTCAGCCCCAGCATTTT. Combining the CDR3 with reference TRBV30 and TRBJ1-5 gives the whole variable domain SQTIHQWPATLVQPVGSPLSLECTVEGTSNPNLYWYRQAAGRGLQLLFYSVGIGQISSEVPQNLSASRPQDRQFILSSKKLLLSDSGFYLCAWTGGPGQPQHFGDGTRLSIL.

This chain uses TRBV19 with TRBJ1-1; D is uncertain. Trimming took off 7 bases at V and 0 bases at J, with 12 bases between the two ends. Germline V lookup: CDR1 LNHDA, CDR2 SQIVND (reference sequence). The CDR3 length is 14 residues. Here the CDR3 DNA reads TGTGCCAGTAAAATTAGTCAATTGAACACTGAAGCTTTCTTT. This translates into CASKISQLNTEAFF.

The V gene is TRBV30, the J gene TRBJ2-5, with 9 bases aligning to TRBD2. Germline trimming cut 8 bases from V and 6 bases from J; bases unmatched to any gene: 13. CDR3 size: 14 residues. Germline V gene lookup returns CDR1 GTSNPN and CDR2 SVGIG (reference sequence). This CDR3 reads CARREGGRAQTQYF. CDR3 nucleotide sequence: TGTGCCCGGCGGGAGGGCGGGAGGGCCCAGACCCAGTACTTC. Complete variable domain (other parts from reference TRBV30 and TRBJ2-5): SQTIHQWPATLVQPVGSPLSLECTVEGTSNPNLYWYRQAAGRGLQLLFYSVGIGQISSEVPQNLSASRPQDRQFILSSKKLLLSDSGFYLCARREGGRAQTQYFGPGTRLLVL.

The J gene is TRBJ2-3, the V gene TRBV7-9; TRBD2 aligns across 12 bases. Germline values: CDR1 SEHNR, CDR2 FQNEAQ (reference sequence). V was pared by 3 bases and J by 5 bases, with 3 bases of the junction left unmatched. The CDR3 consists of 15 residues. The CDR3, as DNA: TGTGCCAGCAGCTTTGCTAGCGGGGGGGTAGATACGCAGTATTTT. This gives the protein CASSFASGGVDTQYF.

V usage is TRBV28 and J usage is TRBJ2-7; D possibly corresponds to TRBD2 (5 bases). With 6 bases removed from V and 2 bases from J, the gap between germline ends came to 14 bases. Germline V CDR1 and CDR2: MDHEN, SYDVKM. The length of the CDR3 is 14 residues. The CDR3 DNA reads as TGTGCCAGCAGGCCAGGAGGATGGACCTACGAGCAGTACTTC. Amino acid sequence: CASRPGGWTYEQYF. The entire variable domain, with the rest obtained from reference TRBV28 and TRBJ2-7, is as follows: DVKVTQSSRYLVKRTGEKVFLECVQDMDHENMFWYRQDPGLGLRLIYFSYDVKMKEKGDIPEGYSVSREKKERFSLILESASTNQTSMYLCASRPGGWTYEQYFGPGTRLTVT.

The chain has TRBV16 and TRBJ1-1, with a weak D call TRBD1 (6 bases). Germline CDR1 is KGHSY and CDR2 is FQNENV. The CDR3 has 15 residues. V lost 1 base and J lost 4, with 13 bases in between. The CDR3 coding sequence is TGTGCCAGCAGCCAATTTGCGGCAGGGGTCACTGAAGCTTTCTTT. As protein: CASSQFAAGVTEAFF.

The V and J genes are TRBV7-2 and TRBJ2-1, with 12 nucleotides matching TRBD2. With V trimmed by 4 bases and J by 4 bases, 5 bases remained unmatched. CDR1 is SGHTA and CDR2 is FQGNSA in the germline V gene. CDR3 length equals 16 residues. The CDR3 protein is CASSSRTSGTYNEQFF. DNA for the CDR3: TGTGCCAGCAGCTCAAGGACTAGCGGGACGTACAATGAGCAGTTCTTC.

The V gene is TRBV19, the J gene TRBJ1-4, with D possibly being TRBD1 (5 bases). There are 15 residues in the CDR3. V was pared by 5 bases and J by 6 bases, with 16 bases between. CDR1 and CDR2 from the germline V gene are LNHDA and SQIVND (reference sequence). CDR3 protein: CASSPHRIRDEKLFF. CDR3 nucleotide sequence: TGTGCCAGTAGTCCCCACAGGATTAGAGATGAAAAACTGTTTTTT.

The chain is built from TRBV24-1 and TRBJ2-2, with 8 positions matching TRBD2. Germline V gene data show CDR1 as KGHDR and CDR2 as SFDVKD. The V gene end was trimmed by 5 bases and the J gene end by 4 bases; junction bases not matched to a gene: 5. The CDR3 covers 15 residues. The CDR3 nucleotides read TGTGCCACCAGTGGAGCGGGAGTAGGCACCGGGGAGCTGTTTTTT. This translates into CATSGAGVGTGELFF.

This clone occurred a few times. V and J are TRBV7-2 and TRBJ1-2; 7 bases map to TRBD1. The CDR3 runs 15 residues. V lost 1 base and J lost 4; bases outside the gene matches: 6. The germline CDR1 and CDR2 sequences are SGHTA and FQGNSA. The CDR3, as DNA: TGTGCCAGCAGCTTAGGAGGTAGACAGGGCTATGGCTACACCTTC. This sequence encodes CASSLGGRQGYGYTF.

The DNA for the CDR3 is TGTGCCAGCGCGGATCTCGGGGGGTATGAGGAAAGCTCCTACGAGCAGTACTTC. As protein: CASADLGGYEESSYEQYF. The V and J genes are TRBV7-9 and TRBJ2-7, with TRBD2 matching over 7 bases. V shed 8 bases, J shed 0 bases, and the junction held 19 bases outside the gene matches. The germline V gene has CDR1 SEHNR and CDR2 FQNEAQ (reference sequence). This CDR3 contains 18 residues.